This TCR beta chain was identified during a study of cytomegalovirus exposure and HLA in healthy donors (dated by TCRdb to about 2017). Background on the whole study: In an earlier analysis of around 540 of the donors, approximately 300 Gb of sequence data and 90 million to 130 million unique TCR beta sequences from about 180 million T cells were reported. The study used immunosequencing to profile the T cell repertoires of 666 subjects and linked those repertoires to cytomegalovirus serostatus. The genetic ancestry cluster associated with self-reported Caucasian donors included 81% of the 398 genotyped donors. In a later genetic analysis, genome-wide SNP genotypes for about 55% of the roughly 700 donors were used, and that subset was treated as a discovery cohort. In addition to the first cohort of 650 to 800 subjects, a separate validation cohort of approximately 130 different subjects was used. A later analysis re-analyzed previously published TCR beta repertoires from about 600 donors and added high-resolution HLA genotyping to study TCR occurrence patterns. An early release covering 550 to 700 HLA-typed donors comprised 250 to 350 gigabases of sequencing data and roughly 86 million unique TCR sequences. Across approximately 400 genotyped donors of the cohort, an average of roughly 250,000 unique TCR beta nucleotide sequences per donor were sequenced, and 15% to 20% of those sequences were non-productive. The study aimed to test whether signatures of past pathogen exposure could be identified by cataloging public T cell receptors. Class I and class II HLA loci were covered by the typing at four-digit resolution. Because of strong linkage in the cohort, roughly five DR-DQ haplotypes were treated as single units for association and clustering. In an earlier analysis of roughly 600 of the donors, high-throughput TCR beta sequencing was used to judge whether each TCR beta V gene segment behaved as functional or pseudogenic. The later analysis used no new phenotypic data to find candidate immune exposures, relying instead on TCR beta sequences and their occurrence across donors. All discovery cohort repertoires had been generated on a single sequencing platform. The number of donors typed differed by locus, with roughly 620-630 for A, B, C, DRB1 and DQB1, around 520 for DQA1, about 610 for DPA1, and 400 to 490 for DPB1. High-throughput TCR immunosequencing, statistical association of individual TCRs with disease status, and machine learning were combined to predict cytomegalovirus infection status. Donor age, sex, ethnicity and CMV serostatus were collected together with the repertoire data.

In regard to this clone: What this receptor recognizes is not known. Base-call qualities are not available, and no considerably larger clone is one nucleotide away.

Paper-wide results and their limitations: Sequencing depth was assumed to be roughly uniform across donors in the presence/absence analyses, though that assumption may not hold. Linkage disequilibrium might explain the correlated functional status among segregating V segments, but an unknown experimental factor could not be ruled out. In a later analysis, the rate of TCR association differed among HLA loci, with DRB1 alleles having the most associated TCRs and HLA-C alleles having the fewest. A further reported finding was that TCR beta sequences accurately predicted the HLA-A and HLA-B alleles for most subjects in the first cohort. Across donors, most TCR sequences were observed very rarely, whereas some public TCRs were present in many individuals. A later analysis reported that several top co-occurrence clusters appeared linked to parvovirus B19, influenza, CMV and Epstein-Barr virus. For the cohort, immune exposure information was limited to CMV serostatus. Assigning TCR associations to individual alleles was difficult when HLA alleles, especially DR and DQ, strongly co-occurred. The authors suggested that the approach could potentially be extended to other disease states and immunological phenotypes. The study listed 150 to 200 TCR beta chains as associated with cytomegalovirus. In a later analysis, 16,951 TCR beta sequences were associated with specific HLA alleles at a false discovery rate of 0.05. An association between a missense DCLRE1C variant and V-gene and J-gene trimming of TCR beta chains was found in a later genetic analysis and replicated in an independent cohort. Because counts were too low, about 18 rarely observed V segments, including chromosome 9 orphons, were excluded from the earlier analysis of 587 of the donors. In an earlier analysis of 500 to 650 of the donors, most TCR beta V segments appeared in productive rearrangements about 87% or about 30% of the time, broadly matching IMGT annotations. A later analysis found that most CMV-associated TCR beta chains appeared HLA-restricted, with HLA associations seemingly driven largely by CMV exposure. Only TCR beta chains were sequenced in this cohort, and the absence of alpha or paired-chain data limited detectable features. A few of the identified cytomegalovirus-associated TCR beta chains were confirmed in vitro to be specific for cytomegalovirus antigens. According to a later genetic analysis, donors in an Asian-associated ancestry cluster had fewer N-insertions in productive TCRs than the roughly 700-donor mean. The classifier was reported to diagnose cytomegalovirus status with high specificity and sensitivity in both the original and validation cohorts. In a later analysis, HLA-associated TCR beta chains were found to be more clonally expanded and to have lower generation probabilities than equally common non-associated chains. A group of highly shared sequence variants was considered likely to be a technical artifact of the sequencing pipeline. Because some donors lacked HLA typing at each locus, the association tests relied only on the typed subset. Some IMGT-functional V segments, including TRBV6-2 and TRBV6-3, could not be told apart with the 87-base-pair reads, so those segments were excluded.

The library was made by the immunoSEQ multiplex PCR assay. A mixture of 60 forward primers for TCR Vbeta segments and 13 reverse primers for TCR Jbeta segments was used in the multiplex PCR. The CDR3 region of rearranged TCR beta genes was amplified from genomic DNA with a multiplex PCR assay. On the Illumina HiSeq System, the amplified TCR beta libraries were sequenced as 87-base-pair reads. As for the authors' bioinformatics: A later analysis counted tens of millions of unique TCR beta chains across the roughly 700 repertoires, and around 12 million of these chains were shared by at least two donors. To remove PCR and sequencing errors, raw reads were error-corrected and collapsed into unique sequences using a nearest-neighbor algorithm that merged closely related sequences. V, D and J gene segments were assigned by aligning CDR3 sequences to IMGT reference sequences. Each retained sequence needed at least a six-nucleotide match to both a V gene segment and a J gene segment. A rearrangement counted as productive if the CDR3 had no stop codons and remained in frame with V and J, and every other rearrangement counted as non-productive. Following IMGT convention, CDR3 was defined as the stretch from the second conserved V-encoded cysteine up to the conserved J-encoded phenylalanine. The earlier analysis of about 640 of the donors excluded any sequence lacking an unambiguous match to a single V gene segment. In an earlier analysis of some 590 of the donors, a V segment was called functional when productive rearrangements were above 56.7%, and segregating when the standard deviation between donors exceeded 5%. A statistical classification framework was developed to diagnose cytomegalovirus status using the catalog of TCR beta chain sequences. In a later analysis, V and J genes were assigned by comparing TCR nucleotide sequences against IMGT/GENE-DB human TR gene sequences. In a later analysis, CDR3 sequences and most-parsimonious VDJ recombination scenarios were assigned using the TCRdist pipeline. A later analysis defined each TCR beta chain by its CDR3 amino acid sequence plus V-gene family, and excluded reads lacking a unique V-gene family. In a later analysis, 450 to 600 highly shared, low-generation-probability nucleotide sequences were removed to address suspected cross-contamination and a sequencing artifact. In a later analysis, a clonal expansion index for each public chain was calculated from normalized within-repertoire ranks of inferred template counts. In a later analysis, generation probabilities were computed using a VDJ recombination model fitted to out-of-frame rearrangements, and the results were checked against IGoR. In a later analysis, TCR-TCR, TCR-HLA and TCR-CMV co-occurrence was scored with hypergeometric tests, and a repertoire-size bias correction was applied to TCR pairs. To estimate false discovery rates, a later analysis permuted the HLA or CMV assignments 20 times. In a later analysis, co-occurring TCRs were grouped using DBSCAN, and TCRdist sequence similarity was added for clustering within HLA-allele-positive subsets. Co-occurrence clustering excluded repertoires with fewer than 30,000 or more than 120,000 public chains, plus five with anomalous nucleotide sharing. The clones in this table, taken by TCRdb from immuneACCESS, are in-frame only. Not every clone is retained; where verified, under half of the shortfall comes from an unresolved V gene, and the cause of the rest is unknown. V and J calls and clone size are as listed in that table; D and trimming were resolved from the DNA. The sample includes around 120,000 clones, with around 72% observed a single time. The top ten hold around 2.6% of the sample.

The cohort comprised 550 to 700 healthy bone marrow donors. At the time of sampling, all cohort members were nominally healthy, though unrecorded immune exposures were likely present. Of the 650 to 700 cohort members, approximately 280 had positive CMV serostatus and 350 to 450 had negative CMV serostatus, and CMV serostatus was not recorded for the donor. A peripheral blood sample was provided by each donor, and peripheral blood mononuclear cells were used for TCR beta sequencing. Genomic DNA was extracted from the blood cell samples with the Qiagen DNeasy Blood Extraction Kit. The CDR3 measures 14 amino acids from cysteine to phenylalanine. The retained sequence is limited to the CDR3, 42 bases, with the frame set at the first base. From the germline V gene, CDR1 is MDHEN and CDR2 is SYDVKM. Relative to germline, V is missing 5 bases and J is missing 5 bases, with 3 bases of the junction outside any gene match.

Sequenced: PBMCs. The sequence was collected from a human donor in good health. Here the chain combines TRBV28 and TRBJ1-5; TRBD1 matches 10 bases in the middle. The CDR3 corresponds to CASSIGTGDQPQHF. The DNA reads as follows: TGTGCCAGCAGTATCGGGACAGGGGATCAGCCCCAGCATTTT.